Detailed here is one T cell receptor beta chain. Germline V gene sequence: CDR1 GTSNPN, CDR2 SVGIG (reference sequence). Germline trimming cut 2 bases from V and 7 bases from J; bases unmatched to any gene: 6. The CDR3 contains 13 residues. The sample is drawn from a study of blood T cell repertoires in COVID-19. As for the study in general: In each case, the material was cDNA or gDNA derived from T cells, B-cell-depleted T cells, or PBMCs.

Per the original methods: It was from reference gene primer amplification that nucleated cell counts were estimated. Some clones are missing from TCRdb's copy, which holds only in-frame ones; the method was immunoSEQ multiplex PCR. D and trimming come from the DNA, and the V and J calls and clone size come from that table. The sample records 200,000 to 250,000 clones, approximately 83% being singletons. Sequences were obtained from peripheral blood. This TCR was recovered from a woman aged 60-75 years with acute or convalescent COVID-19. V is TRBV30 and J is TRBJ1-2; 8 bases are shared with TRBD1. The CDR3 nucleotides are TGTGCCTGGAGTACCCAGGGGGCACGTGGCTACACCTTC. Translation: CAWSTQGARGYTF.